The 9 T cell receptor beta chains listed next were all sequenced from one sample in a study of radiotherapy plus CTLA-4 blockade in lung cancer. Here immunoSEQ multiplex PCR was the method, and the copy in TCRdb shows in-frame clones only, minus some. Seen here are 50,000 to 70,000 clones, 70% to 85% observed once, and the top ten hold roughly 4%. The sequencing used peripheral blood, collected from a patient treated with radiotherapy plus ipilimumab. The origin of the receptors is a human donor with non-small cell lung cancer who had a partial response to radiotherapy plus ipilimumab.

V is TRBV7-3 and J is TRBJ2-3, with no clear D. The germline V gene has CDR1 SGHTA and CDR2 FQGTGA. This CDR3 contains 14 residues. The ends were cut back, 4 bases at V and 2 bases at J, with 10 bases in the middle. CDR3 in DNA: TGTGCCAGCAGCTCAGGCGATTCCACAGATACGCAGTATTTT. It is translated as CASSSGDSTDTQYF. Drawing the rest from reference TRBV7-3 and TRBJ2-3, the complete variable domain is GAGVSQTPSNKVTEKGKYVELRCDPISGHTALYWYRQSLGQGPEFLIYFQGTGAADDSGLPNDRFFAVRPEGSVSTLKIQRTERGDSAVYLCASSSGDSTDTQYFGPGTRLTVL.

This clone appeared a single time. The chain links TRBV11-2 to TRBJ2-3, with D possibly matching TRBD2 (5 bases). V was shortened by 5 bases and J by 3 bases, with 15 bases between the two germline ends. The CDR3 consists of 15 residues. Looked up from germline, CDR1 is SGHAT and CDR2 is FQNNGV. For the CDR3, the DNA is TGTGCCAGCAGCAAGCGGCACTTATCGACAGATACGCAGTATTTT. This translates into CASSKRHLSTDTQYF.

The CDR3 nucleotides read TGTGCCAGCAGCGTAGAGGGAGTGAACACCGGGGAGCTGTTTTTT. Amino acids: CASSVEGVNTGELFF. V usage is TRBV9 and J usage is TRBJ2-2, with TRBD2 as a possible D gene (5 bases). Trimming cost V 0 bases and J 1 base, with 7 bases left between them. The CDR3 is 15 amino acids. Germline CDR1 and CDR2: SGDLS and YYNGEE. The full variable domain, rest sourced from reference TRBV9 and TRBJ2-2, is DSGVTQTPKHLITATGQRVTLRCSPRSGDLSVYWYQQSLDQGLQFLIQYYNGEERAKGNILERFSAQQFPDLHSELNLSSLELGDSALYFCASSVEGVNTGELFFGEGSRLTVL.

This clone was found once. V is TRBV19 and J is TRBJ2-7; maybe TRBD1 (5 bases). The germline CDR1 and CDR2 sequences are LNHDA and SQIVND (reference sequence). Between the trimmed V and J ends, which lost 10 bases and 2 bases, there was a span of 9 bases. This CDR3 comprises 11 residues. The CDR3 DNA reads TGTGCCACCCAGACAGCCTACGAGCAGTACTTC. Translated, it gives CATQTAYEQYF.

The table lists this clone with a few counts. For the CDR3, the DNA is TGTGCCAGCAGCCCCTATTCTGGGACAGGGGTGGGTGAAAAACTGTTTTTT. Amino acids: CASSPYSGTGVGEKLFF. The chain uses TRBV9 and TRBJ1-4; 10 nucleotides agree with TRBD1. The CDR3 has 17 residues. Trimming removed 4 bases from V and 7 bases from J; junction bases left unmatched: 13. Germline loops: CDR1 SGDLS, CDR2 YYNGEE.

This clone was recorded only once. The genes are TRBV5-1 and TRBJ2-7, with TRBD1 matching over 7 bases. The CDR3 is 12 residues long. CDR1 and CDR2 (germline): SGHRS, YFSETQ. The V gene end was trimmed by 1 base and the J gene end by 7 bases; junction bases not matched to a gene: 2. The CDR3: CASSLTGVEQYF. CDR3 DNA: TGCGCCAGCAGCTTGACAGGGGTTGAGCAGTACTTC.

The chain couples TRBV10-2 to TRBJ1-5; TRBD1 aligns across 10 bases. CDR1 is WSHSY, CDR2 SAAADI, per germline. Germline trimming cut 6 bases from V and 6 bases from J; bases unmatched to any gene: 8. This CDR3 is 15 amino acids long. The CDR3 DNA reads as TGCGCCAGCAGAGACCGGACAGGGGGTGTTCAGCCCCAGCATTTT. This encodes CASRDRTGGVQPQHF.

The CDR3 DNA is TGTGCCAGCAATCCGGGTCGTAGCTCTGGGGCCAACGTCCTGACTTTC. Amino acids: CASNPGRSSGANVLTF. J is TRBJ2-6 and V is TRBV2; D is undetermined. CDR1 is SNHLY, CDR2 FYNNEI, per germline. V was clipped by 7 bases and J by 0 bases, with 13 bases between them. The CDR3 consists of 16 residues.

This chain links TRBV5-1 with TRBJ2-5; weak D call: TRBD1 (6 bases). This CDR3 has 17 residues. V shed 0 bases and J shed 0 bases, with 15 bases lying between them. From germline, CDR1 is SGHRS and CDR2 YFSETQ. DNA of the CDR3: TGCGCCAGCAGCTTGGGGACAGCTACTTGGTACCAAGAGACCCAGTACTTC. Amino acids: CASSLGTATWYQETQYF.